Listed below are T cell receptor beta chains from one sample, sequenced in a study of T cells after posttransplantation cyclophosphamide. The assay was immunoSEQ multiplex PCR, and TCRdb's table has in-frame clones only and misses some. Counted here are under 75,000 clones, approximately 92% occurring once; the ten biggest clones make up about 3%. Sequenced sample: PBMCs. These receptors came from a woman younger than 45 in good health and a related stem cell transplant donor. CDR3s include the opening cysteine and the closing phenylalanine or tryptophan. The D gene is left open where the match is weak. A row's size may be missing; if present it is once, few, many or a size class.

J gene: TRBJ2-2; D gene: .; CDR3 length: 16; V gene: TRBV7-2; clone size: .; CDR3 protein: CASSLDRQGNTGELFF; CDR3 DNA: TGTGCCAGCAGCTTAGACCGTCAGGGAAACACCGGGGAGCTGTTTTTT
J gene: TRBJ1-5; D gene: .; CDR3 length: 14; V gene: TRBV2; clone size: once; CDR3 protein: CASVWGGSNQPQHF; CDR3 DNA: TGTGCCAGCGTTTGGGGCGGTAGCAATCAGCCCCAGCATTTT
J gene: TRBJ2-3; D gene: TRBD1; CDR3 length: 16; V gene: TRBV27; clone size: .; CDR3 protein: CASNPVRDRGFDTQYF; CDR3 DNA: TGTGCCAGTAACCCCGTCCGGGACAGGGGCTTCGATACGCAGTATTTT
J gene: TRBJ2-3; D gene: .; CDR3 length: 14; V gene: TRBV4-1; clone size: .; CDR3 protein: CASSKKERTDTQYF; CDR3 DNA: TGCGCCAGCAGTAAGAAGGAGCGCACAGATACGCAGTATTTT
J gene: TRBJ2-3; D gene: .; CDR3 length: 16; V gene: TRBV4-1; clone size: few; CDR3 protein: CASSQEGRGFTDTQYF; CDR3 DNA: TGCGCCAGCAGCCAAGAAGGGCGGGGCTTCACAGATACGCAGTATTTT
J gene: TRBJ2-3; D gene: .; CDR3 length: 14; V gene: TRBV4-1; clone size: few; CDR3 protein: CASSQAERSDTQYF; CDR3 DNA: TGCGCCAGCAGCCAAGCCGAGCGTTCAGATACGCAGTATTTT
J gene: TRBJ1-1; D gene: .; CDR3 length: 16; V gene: TRBV7-8; clone size: .; CDR3 protein: CASSLDHRGAITEAFF; CDR3 DNA: TGTGCCAGCAGCTTAGACCATCGGGGGGCAATAACTGAAGCTTTCTTT
J gene: TRBJ1-1; D gene: .; CDR3 length: 15; V gene: TRBV5-6; clone size: .; CDR3 protein: CASSSLLQLNTEAFF; CDR3 DNA: TGTGCCAGCAGCTCCCTTTTACAGCTCAACACTGAAGCTTTCTTT
J gene: TRBJ1-1; D gene: TRBD1; CDR3 length: 17; V gene: TRBV5-5; clone size: .; CDR3 protein: CASSLEAFDRGYTEAFF; CDR3 DNA: TGTGCCAGCAGCTTGGAAGCGTTCGACAGGGGGTACACTGAAGCTTTCTTT
J gene: TRBJ1-1; D gene: .; CDR3 length: 13; V gene: TRBV30; clone size: .; CDR3 protein: CAWRGLPNTEAFF; CDR3 DNA: TGTGCCTGGAGAGGATTACCCAACACTGAAGCTTTCTTT
J gene: TRBJ1-6; D gene: .; CDR3 length: 15; V gene: TRBV5-4; clone size: once; CDR3 protein: CASSLGEFYNSPLHF; CDR3 DNA: TGTGCCAGCAGCTTAGGGGAGTTCTACAATTCACCCCTCCACTTT
J gene: TRBJ1-1; D gene: .; CDR3 length: 18; V gene: TRBV9; clone size: .; CDR3 protein: CASSATPGTRNLNTEAFF; CDR3 DNA: TGTGCCAGCAGCGCGACCCCCGGGACACGCAATCTGAACACTGAAGCTTTCTTT
J gene: TRBJ2-1; D gene: .; CDR3 length: 13; V gene: TRBV18; clone size: .; CDR3 protein: CASSPTVDNEQFF; CDR3 DNA: TGTGCCAGCTCACCTACGGTTGACAATGAGCAGTTCTTC
J gene: TRBJ2-7; D gene: TRBD1; CDR3 length: 14; V gene: TRBV6-5; clone size: once; CDR3 protein: CASAGGTGYYEQYF; CDR3 DNA: TGTGCCAGCGCTGGGGGGACAGGGTACTACGAGCAGTACTTC
J gene: TRBJ2-2; D gene: .; CDR3 length: 12; V gene: TRBV18; clone size: .; CDR3 protein: CASSPGDGELFF; CDR3 DNA: TGTGCCAGCTCACCAGGCGACGGGGAGCTGTTTTTT
J gene: TRBJ1-1; D gene: TRBD1; CDR3 length: 16; V gene: TRBV7-6; clone size: .; CDR3 protein: CASSSGQGAIGTEAFF; CDR3 DNA: TGTGCCAGCAGCTCGGGACAGGGGGCGATAGGAACTGAAGCTTTCTTT
J gene: TRBJ1-6; D gene: TRBD1; CDR3 length: 15; V gene: TRBV6-1; clone size: .; CDR3 protein: CASSEYGQGNSPLHF; CDR3 DNA: TGTGCCAGCAGTGAATATGGACAGGGGAATTCACCCCTCCACTTT
J gene: TRBJ1-2; D gene: .; CDR3 length: 13; V gene: TRBV4-3; clone size: .; CDR3 protein: CASSQDRRGGYTF; CDR3 DNA: TGCGCCAGCAGCCAAGACCGACGTGGAGGCTACACCTTC
J gene: TRBJ2-3; D gene: .; CDR3 length: 15; V gene: TRBV11-2; clone size: .; CDR3 protein: CASSLEGGLYDTQYF; CDR3 DNA: TGTGCCAGCAGCTTAGAGGGCGGGTTGTACGATACGCAGTATTTT
J gene: TRBJ1-1; D gene: TRBD1; CDR3 length: 15; V gene: TRBV9; clone size: .; CDR3 protein: CASSVAGQGNTEAFF; CDR3 DNA: TGTGCCAGCAGCGTAGCTGGACAGGGGAACACTGAAGCTTTCTTT
J gene: TRBJ2-7; D gene: TRBD1; CDR3 length: 15; V gene: TRBV19; clone size: .; CDR3 protein: CASKETGGSSYEQYF; CDR3 DNA: TGTGCCAGTAAAGAGACAGGGGGCAGCTCCTACGAGCAGTACTTC
J gene: TRBJ2-7; D gene: .; CDR3 length: 15; V gene: TRBV9; clone size: .; CDR3 protein: CASSVKGGGLYEQYF; CDR3 DNA: TGTGCCAGCAGCGTAAAGGGGGGGGGCCTCTACGAGCAGTACTTC
J gene: TRBJ1-2; D gene: .; CDR3 length: 12; V gene: TRBV9; clone size: .; CDR3 protein: CASSGDKVHYTF; CDR3 DNA: TGTGCCAGCAGCGGGGACAAGGTTCACTACACCTTC
J gene: TRBJ1-4; D gene: TRBD1; CDR3 length: 13; V gene: TRBV29-1; clone size: .; CDR3 protein: CSVDRDRGEKLFF; CDR3 DNA: TGCAGCGTTGATAGGGACAGGGGGGAAAAACTGTTTTTT
J gene: TRBJ2-7; D gene: .; CDR3 length: 14; V gene: TRBV6-1; clone size: .; CDR3 protein: CASRGPRSSYEQYF; CDR3 DNA: TGTGCCAGCAGAGGTCCCCGGAGCTCCTACGAGCAGTACTTC
J gene: TRBJ2-7; D gene: .; CDR3 length: 20; V gene: TRBV14; clone size: few; CDR3 protein: CASSQACPRGGGGGIYEQYF; CDR3 DNA: TGTGCCAGCAGCCAGGCATGTCCCAGGGGAGGGGGCGGGGGGATATACGAGCAGTACTTC
J gene: TRBJ2-1; D gene: TRBD1; CDR3 length: 15; V gene: TRBV27; clone size: .; CDR3 protein: CASSMGQGTYNEQFF; CDR3 DNA: TGTGCCAGCAGTATGGGACAGGGGACGTACAATGAGCAGTTCTTC
J gene: TRBJ2-7; D gene: .; CDR3 length: 16; V gene: TRBV11-1; clone size: .; CDR3 protein: CASSFGRTEDSYEQYF; CDR3 DNA: TGTGCCAGCAGCTTCGGTCGGACGGAGGATTCCTACGAGCAGTACTTC
J gene: TRBJ2-2; D gene: TRBD1; CDR3 length: 17; V gene: TRBV11-3; clone size: .; CDR3 protein: CASSLSPGQGRTGELFF; CDR3 DNA: TGTGCCAGCAGCCTCAGTCCGGGACAGGGGAGGACCGGGGAGCTGTTTTTT
J gene: TRBJ2-1; D gene: TRBD2; CDR3 length: 16; V gene: TRBV5-1; clone size: .; CDR3 protein: CASSLVSGGASIEQFF; CDR3 DNA: TGCGCCAGCAGCTTGGTTAGCGGGGGGGCCTCCATTGAGCAGTTCTTC
J gene: TRBJ2-3; D gene: .; CDR3 length: 15; V gene: TRBV5-6; clone size: .; CDR3 protein: CASSLILGSTDTQYF; CDR3 DNA: TGTGCCAGCAGCTTGATTCTGGGGAGCACAGATACGCAGTATTTT
J gene: TRBJ2-2; D gene: TRBD1; CDR3 length: 15; V gene: TRBV6-4; clone size: .; CDR3 protein: CASSDSRGSAGELFF; CDR3 DNA: TGTGCCAGCAGTGACTCCAGGGGGTCGGCCGGGGAGCTGTTTTTT
J gene: TRBJ2-7; D gene: TRBD1; CDR3 length: 15; V gene: TRBV27; clone size: .; CDR3 protein: CASSNRDRGFTEQYF; CDR3 DNA: TGTGCCAGCAGTAACCGGGACAGGGGGTTCACTGAGCAGTACTTC
J gene: TRBJ1-1; D gene: .; CDR3 length: 13; V gene: TRBV30; clone size: once; CDR3 protein: CAWSRQQNTEAFF; CDR3 DNA: TGTGCCTGGAGTCGACAACAGAACACTGAAGCTTTCTTT
J gene: TRBJ1-1; D gene: .; CDR3 length: 16; V gene: TRBV11-3; clone size: few; CDR3 protein: CASSLDGRGGNTEAFF; CDR3 DNA: TGTGCCAGCAGCTTAGACGGCCGCGGGGGGAACACTGAAGCTTTCTTT
J gene: TRBJ1-4; D gene: .; CDR3 length: 15; V gene: TRBV12-5; clone size: .; CDR3 protein: CASGLAGASNEKLFF; CDR3 DNA: TGTGCTAGTGGTTTGGCCGGGGCATCTAATGAAAAACTGTTTTTT
J gene: TRBJ1-5; D gene: .; CDR3 length: 14; V gene: TRBV6-1; clone size: .; CDR3 protein: CASYPVGSNQPQHF; CDR3 DNA: TGTGCCAGCTATCCGGTAGGGAGCAATCAGCCCCAGCATTTT
J gene: TRBJ2-1; D gene: .; CDR3 length: 15; V gene: TRBV4-1; clone size: .; CDR3 protein: CASSKLRLGGREQFF; CDR3 DNA: TGCGCCAGCAGCAAATTGCGACTAGGGGGTAGGGAGCAGTTCTTC
J gene: TRBJ1-1; D gene: .; CDR3 length: 16; V gene: TRBV7-2; clone size: .; CDR3 protein: CASSPEGGSWVPKAFF; CDR3 DNA: TGTGCCAGCAGCCCAGAGGGTGGTTCATGGGTACCCAAAGCTTTCTTT
J gene: TRBJ2-2; D gene: .; CDR3 length: 13; V gene: TRBV2; clone size: .; CDR3 protein: CATGLENTGELFF; CDR3 DNA: TGTGCCACCGGTCTAGAGAACACCGGGGAGCTGTTTTTT
J gene: TRBJ1-1; D gene: .; CDR3 length: 16; V gene: TRBV4-3; clone size: .; CDR3 protein: CASSPGGAREGTEAFF; CDR3 DNA: TGCGCCAGCAGCCCGGGGGGGGCAAGAGAGGGCACTGAAGCTTTCTTT
J gene: TRBJ2-3; D gene: TRBD1; CDR3 length: 19; V gene: TRBV9; clone size: .; CDR3 protein: CASSVASGGSLFSTDTQYF; CDR3 DNA: TGTGCCAGCAGCGTAGCTTCAGGGGGTTCCCTTTTTAGCACAGATACGCAGTATTTT
J gene: TRBJ2-2; D gene: TRBD2; CDR3 length: 15; V gene: TRBV7-8; clone size: .; CDR3 protein: CASSGPSGFVGELFF; CDR3 DNA: TGTGCCAGCAGTGGGCCTAGCGGATTCGTCGGGGAGCTGTTTTTT
J gene: TRBJ2-2; D gene: .; CDR3 length: 16; V gene: TRBV5-1; clone size: .; CDR3 protein: CASSLDSVGAGGELFF; CDR3 DNA: TGCGCCAGCAGCTTGGATTCTGTCGGGGCCGGCGGGGAGCTGTTTTTT
J gene: TRBJ1-1; D gene: .; CDR3 length: 15; V gene: TRBV7-8; clone size: .; CDR3 protein: CASSPHRVGNTEAFF; CDR3 DNA: TGTGCCAGCAGCCCACACAGGGTTGGGAACACTGAAGCTTTCTTT
J gene: TRBJ2-7; D gene: TRBD1; CDR3 length: 15; V gene: TRBV7-4; clone size: .; CDR3 protein: CARGKGGTGGDEQYF; CDR3 DNA: TGTGCCAGAGGGAAAGGCGGGACAGGGGGGGACGAGCAGTACTTC
J gene: TRBJ2-3; D gene: .; CDR3 length: 12; V gene: TRBV5-1; clone size: .; CDR3 protein: CASSDSTDTQYF; CDR3 DNA: TGCGCCAGCAGCGACAGCACAGATACGCAGTATTTT
J gene: TRBJ2-2; D gene: TRBD1; CDR3 length: 15; V gene: TRBV7-2; clone size: .; CDR3 protein: CASSRQGGNTGELFF; CDR3 DNA: TGTGCCAGCAGCCGACAGGGTGGTAACACCGGGGAGCTGTTTTTT
J gene: TRBJ1-3; D gene: .; CDR3 length: 19; V gene: TRBV6-4; clone size: .; CDR3 protein: CASSDPSVDRPISGNTIYF; CDR3 DNA: TGTGCCAGCAGTGACCCTTCTGTCGACAGGCCCATCTCTGGAAACACCATATATTTT
J gene: TRBJ2-7; D gene: TRBD1; CDR3 length: 15; V gene: TRBV19; clone size: .; CDR3 protein: CASSFPGQGADEQYF; CDR3 DNA: TGTGCCAGTAGTTTCCCGGGACAGGGGGCGGACGAGCAGTACTTC
J gene: TRBJ2-7; D gene: .; CDR3 length: 13; V gene: TRBV19; clone size: .; CDR3 protein: CASSIGADYEQYF; CDR3 DNA: TGTGCCAGTAGTATAGGGGCAGACTACGAGCAGTACTTC
J gene: TRBJ2-1; D gene: TRBD2; CDR3 length: 18; V gene: TRBV10-2; clone size: .; CDR3 protein: CASSGVSSGGIPYNEQFF; CDR3 DNA: TGCGCCAGCAGTGGGGTATCTAGCGGGGGGATCCCCTACAATGAGCAGTTCTTC
J gene: TRBJ1-2; D gene: .; CDR3 length: 15; V gene: TRBV19; clone size: .; CDR3 protein: CASSPELSDNYGYTF; CDR3 DNA: TGTGCCAGTAGTCCGGAACTCTCGGATAACTATGGCTACACCTTC
J gene: TRBJ1-5; D gene: .; CDR3 length: 14; V gene: TRBV15; clone size: .; CDR3 protein: CATATWGGAQPQHF; CDR3 DNA: TGTGCCACCGCCACCTGGGGGGGGGCTCAGCCCCAGCATTTT
J gene: TRBJ2-7; D gene: .; CDR3 length: 14; V gene: TRBV21-1; clone size: .; CDR3 protein: CARPLRQGPYEQYF; CDR3 DNA: TGTGCCAGACCTTTACGACAGGGGCCCTACGAGCAGTACTTC
J gene: TRBJ1-2; D gene: TRBD1; CDR3 length: 16; V gene: TRBV4-3; clone size: once; CDR3 protein: CASSRARGLYNYGYTF; CDR3 DNA: TGCGCCAGCAGCCGCGCAAGGGGGCTTTATAACTATGGCTACACCTTC
J gene: TRBJ1-2; D gene: TRBD1; CDR3 length: 16; V gene: TRBV4-2; clone size: .; CDR3 protein: CASSPSRTGARYGYTF; CDR3 DNA: TGTGCCAGCAGCCCCTCAAGGACAGGGGCCCGCTATGGCTACACCTTC
J gene: TRBJ1-2; D gene: .; CDR3 length: 15; V gene: TRBV19; clone size: .; CDR3 protein: CASISLNGGDHGYTF; CDR3 DNA: TGTGCCAGTATTTCGCTAAACGGGGGGGATCACGGCTACACCTTC
J gene: TRBJ2-1; D gene: .; CDR3 length: 13; V gene: TRBV18; clone size: .; CDR3 protein: CASSSGQNNEQFF; CDR3 DNA: TGTGCCAGCTCTTCAGGGCAGAACAATGAGCAGTTCTTC